One sample yielded the 18 T cell receptor beta chains listed below, sequenced in a study of identical twins. TCRdb itself ran the 5' RACE reads through MiXCR, one entry per CDR3 protein. The table has over 600,000 distinct CDR3 sequences, 21% seen once. These data were also reused for a study on T cells expressing NK-cell markers.

The sample consisted of PBMCs. The receptors were sampled from a woman younger than 35 in good health.

This clonotype was detected a few times. The gene calls are TRBV7-9 and TRBJ2-1, with 13 bases aligning to TRBD2. J lost 10 bases, V lost 3 bases, and 9 bases had no gene match. This CDR3 is 16 amino acids long. CDR1 is SEHNR, CDR2 FQNEAQ, per germline (reference sequence). The CDR3 loop reads CASSFDPGLAGPEQFF. The CDR3, as DNA: TGTGCCAGCAGCTTTGATCCGGGACTAGCGGGACCAGAGCAGTTCTTC.

The rearrangement uses TRBV4-3 and TRBJ1-4, with 7 bases lining up with TRBD1. The germline CDR1 and CDR2 sequences are LGHNA and YSLEER. The J segment lost 2 bases and the V segment lost 4 bases, leaving 4 bases of the junction unmatched. This CDR3 has 15 amino acids. The CDR3 protein is CASSLSTGTNEKLFF. CDR3 in DNA: TGCGCCAGCAGCCTCTCGACAGGGACTAATGAAAAACTGTTTTTT.

The chain uses TRBV15 and TRBJ1-3; D remains unclear. The CDR3 covers 15 residues. Trimming took off 1 base at V and 2 bases at J, with 9 bases between the two ends. The germline gives CDR1 LNHNV, CDR2 YYDKDF (reference sequence). In DNA form, the CDR3 reads TGTGCCACCAGCAGAGGGAGGACGGCTGGAAACACCATATATTTT. This encodes CATSRGRTAGNTIYF.

This clonotype was seen a handful of times. The chain links TRBV10-3 to TRBJ1-2; D is unclear. Trimming stripped 2 bases from V and 7 bases from J, with 8 bases between. The CDR3 runs 12 residues. Looked up from germline, CDR1 is ENHRY and CDR2 is SYGVKD. CDR3 residues: CAISEAEGGYTF. CDR3 bases: TGTGCCATCAGTGAGGCGGAGGGTGGCTACACCTTC.

J is TRBJ2-1 and V is TRBV7-2; 14 bases align to TRBD2. The V gene end was trimmed by 3 bases and the J gene end by 7 bases; junction bases not matched to a gene: 5. The CDR3 sequence is 16 residues long. The germline V gene has CDR1 SGHTA and CDR2 FQGNSA. The chain's CDR3 is CASSFIGLAGGNEQFF. In nucleotides, the CDR3 is TGTGCCAGCAGCTTTATCGGACTAGCGGGGGGTAATGAGCAGTTCTTC. Filled out from reference TRBV7-2 and TRBJ2-1, the complete variable domain reads GAGVSQSPSNKVTEKGKDVELRCDPISGHTALYWYRQSLGQGLEFLIYFQGNSAPDKSGLPSDRFSAERTGGSVSTLTIQRTQQEDSAVYLCASSFIGLAGGNEQFFGPGTRLTVL.

The chain is built from TRBV20-1 and TRBJ2-3; 9 bases match TRBD2. The CDR3 sequence is 14 residues long. Germline CDR1 DFQATT, CDR2 SNEGSKA (reference sequence). V lost 3 bases and J lost 8; bases outside the gene matches: 9. CDR3 residues: CSASFGGGVVTQYF. CDR3 DNA sequence: TGCAGTGCTAGTTTCGGCGGGGGGGTGGTTACGCAGTATTTT.

The chain has TRBV29-1 and TRBJ2-1; 7 bases are shared with TRBD2. CDR3 size: 14 residues. The V segment lost 3 bases and the J segment 5 bases; nucleotides outside the gene matches: 7. CDR1 and CDR2 (germline): SQVTM, ANQGSEA. CDR3 region: CSVDGGGPNNEQFF. The CDR3 bases are TGCAGCGTTGACGGGGGAGGGCCAAACAATGAGCAGTTCTTC.

This clonotype was observed a few times. This chain connects TRBV10-3 to TRBJ2-7, with 11 nucleotides matching TRBD2. CDR1 is ENHRY and CDR2 is SYGVKD in the germline V gene. V lost 1 base and J lost 0; bases outside the gene matches: 20. The CDR3 runs to 22 residues. The CDR3, as DNA: TGTGCCATCAGTGAGTTGGCGGGGATTAATGGGCTAGCGGGAGGCCTCTCCTACGAGCAGTACTTC. Its protein is CAISELAGINGLAGGLSYEQYF.

The V call is TRBV5-1, the J call TRBJ1-2; perhaps TRBD1 as D (5 bases). Trimming removed 2 bases from V and 3 bases from J, with 14 bases in between. The CDR3 runs 15 residues. The germline CDR1 and CDR2 sequences are SGHRS and YFSETQ. The chain's CDR3 is CASSLNTGTDYGYTF. DNA of the CDR3: TGCGCCAGCAGCTTAAACACCGGGACGGACTATGGCTACACCTTC.

The sample holds a few counts of this clonotype. This sequence joins TRBV20-1 and TRBJ1-2; possible D gene TRBD1, 5 bases. Trimming pared 1 base from V and 8 bases from J, leaving 11 bases between. The CDR3 is 12 amino acids. The germline V gene has CDR1 DFQATT and CDR2 SNEGSKA (reference sequence). The CDR3 DNA reads as TGCAGTGCTAGAGGGGGGACTGGAGGCTACACCTTC. This codes for CSARGGTGGYTF.

The gene calls are TRBV3-1 and TRBJ2-7; 8 bases are a match to TRBD1. The CDR3 runs 14 residues. The junction had 9 bases not matched to a gene; V was cut back by 5 bases and J by 6 bases. Germline V lookup: CDR1 LGHDT, CDR2 YNNKEL (reference sequence). CDR3 in amino acids: CASSSAGGKFEQYF. CDR3 bases: TGTGCCAGCAGCTCGGCAGGGGGCAAATTCGAGCAGTACTTC.

This clonotype was recorded a few times. The rearrangement links TRBV7-9 to TRBJ2-1, with 9 bases lining up with TRBD2. CDR3 size: 15 residues. Germline V CDR1 and CDR2: SEHNR, FQNEAQ (reference sequence). Trimming took 5 bases from V and 5 from J; bases not matched to a gene: 7. The CDR3 spells CASSPTSGGHNEQFF. The DNA for the CDR3 is TGTGCCAGCAGCCCGACTAGCGGAGGCCACAATGAGCAGTTCTTC.

In its sample, this clonotype was seen a few times. The J gene is TRBJ1-2, the V gene TRBV20-1; tentatively, D is TRBD1 (6 bases). V shed 4 bases and J shed 8 bases, with 11 bases lying between them. The CDR3 is made up of 11 amino acids. The germline gives CDR1 DFQATT, CDR2 SNEGSKA (reference sequence). The CDR3 bases are TGCAGTGCTATTTGGACAGACGGCTACACCTTC. Its translation: CSAIWTDGYTF.

This clonotype was detected only a few times. J is TRBJ2-1 and V is TRBV7-2; the match to TRBD2 covers 13 bases. CDR1 SGHTA and CDR2 FQGNSA come from the germline V gene. The CDR3 is 16 amino acids. The junction had 7 bases not matched to a gene; V was cut back by 1 base and J by 10 bases. The CDR3 reads CASSLGGLAGRGEQFF. In DNA form, the CDR3 reads TGTGCCAGCAGCTTAGGGGGACTAGCGGGAAGAGGGGAGCAGTTCTTC. Together with reference TRBV7-2 and TRBJ2-1, the CDR3 gives the full variable domain: GAGVSQSPSNKVTEKGKDVELRCDPISGHTALYWYRQSLGQGLEFLIYFQGNSAPDKSGLPSDRFSAERTGGSVSTLTIQRTQQEDSAVYLCASSLGGLAGRGEQFFGPGTRLTVL.

This clonotype was observed a handful of times. This sequence joins TRBV20-1 and TRBJ2-7; TRBD1 might be the D (6 bases). V was clipped by 3 bases and J by 0 bases, with 12 bases between them. The CDR3 is 14 residues long. Germline V gene data show CDR1 as DFQATT and CDR2 as SNEGSKA (reference sequence). As DNA, the CDR3 is TGCAGTGCTAGTGGGCAGGGGCCCTCCTACGAGCAGTACTTC. Translating it yields CSASGQGPSYEQYF.

This clonotype was picked up a small number of times. V and J are TRBV28 and TRBJ2-5; D perhaps matches TRBD1 (6 bases). Trimming left V 4 bases short and J 4 bases short, with 16 bases between. Germline CDR1 and CDR2: MDHEN and SYDVKM. The length of the CDR3 is 15 residues. The CDR3 protein is CASSSFTGTAETQYF. For the CDR3, the DNA is TGTGCCAGCAGTTCATTTACAGGGACGGCAGAGACCCAGTACTTC.

In its sample, this clonotype was seen a few times. J is TRBJ1-5 and V is TRBV20-1; D gene uncertain. V lost 4 bases and J lost 0, with 7 bases in between. The CDR3 has 13 residues. Germline CDR1 DFQATT, CDR2 SNEGSKA (reference sequence). In DNA, the CDR3 is TGCAGTGCTACCAGTCCTAGCAATCAGCCCCAGCATTTT. Its translation is CSATSPSNQPQHF.

V gene TRBV7-6 combines with J gene TRBJ2-2; no firm D call. CDR3 size: 15 residues. V lost 1 base and J lost 1, with 7 bases in between. Germline V CDR1 and CDR2: SGHVS, FNYEAQ. This chain's CDR3 is CASSLVVGNTGELFF. The DNA for the CDR3 is TGTGCCAGCAGCTTAGTTGTGGGGAACACCGGGGAGCTGTTTTTT.